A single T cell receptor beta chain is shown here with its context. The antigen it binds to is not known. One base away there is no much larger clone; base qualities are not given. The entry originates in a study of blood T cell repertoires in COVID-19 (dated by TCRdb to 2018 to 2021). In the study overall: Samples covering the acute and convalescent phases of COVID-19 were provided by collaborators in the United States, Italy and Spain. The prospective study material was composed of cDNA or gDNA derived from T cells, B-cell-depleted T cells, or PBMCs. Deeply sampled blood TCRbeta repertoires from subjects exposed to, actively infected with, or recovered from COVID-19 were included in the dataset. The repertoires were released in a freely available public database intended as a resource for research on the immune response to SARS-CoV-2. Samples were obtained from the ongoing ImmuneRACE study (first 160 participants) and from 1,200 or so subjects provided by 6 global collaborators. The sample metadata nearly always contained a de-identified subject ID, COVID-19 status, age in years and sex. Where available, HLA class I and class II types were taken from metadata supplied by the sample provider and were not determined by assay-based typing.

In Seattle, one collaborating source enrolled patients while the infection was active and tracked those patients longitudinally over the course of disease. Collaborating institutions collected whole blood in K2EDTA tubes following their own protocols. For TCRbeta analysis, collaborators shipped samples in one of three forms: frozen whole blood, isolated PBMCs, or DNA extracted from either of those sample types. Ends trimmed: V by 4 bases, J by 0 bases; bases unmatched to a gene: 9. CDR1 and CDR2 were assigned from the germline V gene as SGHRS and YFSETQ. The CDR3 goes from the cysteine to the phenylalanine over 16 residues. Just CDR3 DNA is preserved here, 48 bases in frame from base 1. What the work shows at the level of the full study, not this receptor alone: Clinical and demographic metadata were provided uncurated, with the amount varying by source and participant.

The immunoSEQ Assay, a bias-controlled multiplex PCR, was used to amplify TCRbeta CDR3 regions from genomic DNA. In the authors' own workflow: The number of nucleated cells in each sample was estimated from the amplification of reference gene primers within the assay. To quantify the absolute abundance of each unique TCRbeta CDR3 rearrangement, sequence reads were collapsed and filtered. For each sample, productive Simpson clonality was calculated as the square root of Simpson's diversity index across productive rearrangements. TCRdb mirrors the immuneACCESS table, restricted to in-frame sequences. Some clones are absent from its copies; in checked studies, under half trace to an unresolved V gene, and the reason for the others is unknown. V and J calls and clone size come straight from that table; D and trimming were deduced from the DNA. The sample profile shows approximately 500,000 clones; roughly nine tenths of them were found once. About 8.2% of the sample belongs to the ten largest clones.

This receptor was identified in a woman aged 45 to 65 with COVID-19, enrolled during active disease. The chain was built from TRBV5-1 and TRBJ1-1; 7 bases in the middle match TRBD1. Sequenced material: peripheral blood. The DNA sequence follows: TGCGCCAGCAGCCCGCGAACCGGGACAGTGAACACTGAAGCTTTCTTT. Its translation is CASSPRTGTVNTEAFF.